This TCR beta chain comes out of a study of low-dose radiotherapy and immunotherapy resistance in tumors. Across the whole study: With fractions of 0.5 Gy given every 2 weeks, Cohort 1 accumulated a total of 6.5 Gy.

Germline-derived CDR1 and CDR2 are SGHTA and FQGNSA. This CDR3 region has 15 residues. The germline V and J ends were trimmed by 1 base and 6 bases, with 12 bases remaining between them. Time point reported: before trial treatment. Priming of first-strand cDNA relied on TRAV- and TRBV-specific primers (covering alpha and beta chains). TCR amplification involved roughly 21 PCR cycles with a constant-region primer and V-primer adapter. Via MiXCR, TCRdb re-called the reads, giving one row per CDR3 protein. The sample comprises more than 50,000 distinct CDR3 sequences, about 25% of which are singletons, and less than 8% rests with the top ten.

The specimen was PBMCs, collected before treatment. The receptor comes from a male donor with rectosigmoid adenocarcinoma. V and J are TRBV7-2 and TRBJ2-2; a weak D match, TRBD1 (6 bases). The CDR3 spells CASSLVPQGSGELFF. Written as DNA, the CDR3 is TGTGCCAGCAGCTTAGTCCCGCAGGGGTCCGGGGAGCTGTTTTTT.